Sequencing of this TCR beta chain was carried out in a study of cytomegalovirus exposure and HLA in healthy donors. Study-wide points: Diagnosis of cytomegalovirus status made by the classifier reportedly showed high specificity and sensitivity. Researchers reported from a later analysis that most CMV-associated TCR beta chains appeared HLA-restricted.

Though nominally healthy at sampling, donors likely had unrecorded immune exposures. PCR was performed using 60 Vbeta and 13 Jbeta primers. This table comes from immunoSEQ multiplex PCR, and its TCRdb copy is limited to in-frame clones, with some not included. This table holds 190,000 or so clones, about four fifths found once. A note on this clone: The antigen remains unidentified.

CDR3 size: 13 residues. Trimming took 5 bases from V and 1 from J, leaving 8 bases between them. CDR1 and CDR2 (germline): MNHEY, SMNVEV (reference sequence). The chain recombines TRBV27 with TRBJ2-5; no clear D gene. The source of this sequence is a male donor in good health and CMV-seropositive. Sequenced: PBMCs. Here the CDR3 DNA reads TGTGCCAGCAGTAATAGATTCCAAGAGACCCAGTACTTC. Amino acid sequence: CASSNRFQETQYF.